These T cell receptor beta chains were read from a single sample in a study of control samples from healthy donors and cancer patients. Profiled with immunoSEQ multiplex PCR; TCRdb holds only in-frame clones, not every one. The top ten hold 3.6% of the sample, which has roughly 40,000 clones, about 94% seen once. Sequenced: blood. The receptor source for this set is a woman aged 45-65 years in good health. The CDR3 runs from the conserved cysteine through the conserved F or W. The D gene is left open where the match is weak. The listing skips clone size in some rows; elsewhere it reads once, few, many or a size class.

J	length	D	size	V	CDR3	DNA
TRBJ1-5	16	NA	NA	TRBV6-2/TRBV6-3	CASSYGSASGGQPQHF	TGTGCCAGCAGTTACGGCTCGGCGTCGGGGGGCCAGCCCCAGCATTTT
TRBJ2-6	17	NA	NA	TRBV11-3	CASSSRGRNSGANVLTF	TGTGCCAGCAGCTCCAGGGGACGGAACTCTGGGGCCAACGTCCTGACTTTC
TRBJ2-5	13	NA	NA	TRBV4-1	CASSQEGEETQYF	TGCGCCAGCAGCCAAGAAGGGGAAGAGACCCAGTACTTC
TRBJ1-2	14	NA	NA	TRBV5-6	CASSPNGGGYGYTF	TGTGCCAGCAGCCCTAATGGGGGAGGGTATGGCTACACCTTC
TRBJ2-2	14	NA	NA	TRBV9	CASSVGKNTGELFF	TGTGCCAGCAGCGTAGGCAAGAACACCGGGGAGCTGTTTTTT
TRBJ1-5	14	NA	NA	TRBV18	CASSPRQDNQPQHF	TGTGCCAGCTCACCTCGGCAGGACAATCAGCCCCAGCATTTT
TRBJ2-1	15	NA	NA	TRBV19	CASKVDRSSYNEQFF	TGTGCCAGTAAAGTGGACCGGAGCTCCTACAATGAGCAGTTCTTC
TRBJ2-4	17	NA	NA	TRBV3-1/TRBV3-2	CASSQDAKQGAKNIQYF	TGTGCCAGCAGCCAAGATGCGAAACAGGGAGCCAAAAACATTCAGTACTTC
TRBJ1-6	14	NA	NA	TRBV6-4	CASSRLPWNSPLHF	TGTGCCAGCAGTCGCCTCCCATGGAATTCACCCCTCCACTTT
TRBJ1-5	16	NA	NA	TRBV4-2	CASRPTVSGSNQPQHF	TGTGCCAGCAGGCCTACAGTCTCCGGTAGCAATCAGCCCCAGCATTTT
TRBJ2-4	13	TRBD1	NA	TRBV18	CASSPRDSDIQYF	TGTGCCAGCTCACCCCGGGACAGCGACATTCAGTACTTC
TRBJ2-1	18	TRBD1	once	TRBV6-1	CASSDKDRGQIIYNEQFF	TGTGCCAGCAGTGACAAAGATAGGGGACAGATAATCTACAATGAGCAGTTCTTC
TRBJ2-7	15	TRBD1	once	TRBV6-1	CASSEFGTGVYEQYF	TGTGCCAGCAGTGAGTTTGGGACAGGGGTGTACGAGCAGTACTTC
TRBJ1-2	14	NA	NA	TRBV29-1	CSVESLAQGYGYTF	TGCAGCGTTGAATCTTTGGCGCAGGGCTATGGCTACACCTTC
TRBJ2-7	15	NA	NA	TRBV4-1	CASSPPLKDRNEQYF	TGCGCCAGCAGCCCCCCGTTGAAAGACCGAAACGAGCAGTACTTC
TRBJ1-1	13	NA	once	TRBV5-4	CASSWGVNTEAFF	TGTGCCAGCAGCTGGGGGGTGAACACTGAAGCTTTCTTT
TRBJ2-3	14	NA	NA	TRBV19	CASSPRGFTDTQYF	TGTGCCAGTAGCCCGAGGGGGTTCACAGATACGCAGTATTTT
TRBJ2-3	17	NA	few	TRBV28	CASSSPQGLTSTDTQYF	TGTGCCAGCAGTTCGCCACAGGGCCTAACTAGCACAGATACGCAGTATTTT
TRBJ1-2	15	NA	NA	TRBV9	CASSVGEEPNYGYTF	TGTGCCAGCAGCGTAGGGGAGGAGCCTAACTATGGCTACACCTTC
TRBJ1-3	15	NA	NA	TRBV19	CASRGRSSSGNTIYF	TGTGCCAGTAGGGGACGGTCGAGCTCTGGAAACACCATATATTTT
TRBJ2-1	14	NA	once	TRBV2	CARGGQYRYNEQFF	TGTGCCAGGGGGGGCCAGTATCGGTACAATGAGCAGTTCTTC
TRBJ2-5	14	NA	NA	TRBV9	CASSAVTSSETQYF	TGTGCCAGCAGCGCGGTGACTAGTTCGGAGACCCAGTACTTC
TRBJ1-4	14	NA	NA	TRBV10-1	CASSALTRNEKLFF	TGCGCCAGCAGTGCCCTCACAAGGAATGAAAAACTGTTTTTT
TRBJ1-5	14	NA	NA	TRBV5-1	CASSPGDSNQPQHF	TGCGCCAGCAGCCCAGGGGATAGCAATCAGCCCCAGCATTTT
TRBJ2-2	14	NA	NA	TRBV5-5	CASSLAVGTGELFF	TGTGCCAGCAGCTTAGCCGTTGGCACCGGGGAGCTGTTTTTT
TRBJ2-5	13	NA	once	TRBV7-2	CASSLGRGQTQYF	TGTGCCAGCAGCTTAGGACGGGGTCAGACCCAGTACTTC
TRBJ1-1	12	NA	NA	TRBV28	CASSLARTEAFF	TGTGCCAGCAGTTTAGCCAGGACTGAAGCTTTCTTT
TRBJ2-2	15	TRBD1	NA	TRBV7-9	CAGIGGKVPTGELFF	TGTGCCGGAATAGGGGGCAAGGTCCCCACCGGGGAGCTGTTTTTT
TRBJ1-5	12	NA	NA	TRBV28	CASSQSNQPQHF	TGTGCCAGCAGTCAGAGCAATCAGCCCCAGCATTTT
TRBJ1-3	15	NA	NA	TRBV5-8	CASSFGGHSGNTIYF	TGTGCCAGCAGCTTCGGAGGGCACTCTGGAAACACCATATATTTT
TRBJ1-2	17	NA	few	TRBV5-1	CASSSNRDLGYNYGYTF	TGCGCCAGCAGCTCAAATCGGGACCTGGGATATAACTATGGCTACACCTTC
TRBJ2-2	17	NA	NA	TRBV7-2	CASSSNRGAANTGELFF	TGTGCCAGCAGCTCGAACCGGGGAGCGGCGAACACCGGGGAGCTGTTTTTT
TRBJ2-3	16	NA	NA	TRBV6-5	CASSYSGMGSTDTQYF	TGTGCCAGCAGTTACTCGGGCATGGGAAGCACAGATACGCAGTATTTT
TRBJ2-5	12	NA	NA	TRBV6-1	CASSEFGETQYF	TGTGCCAGCAGTGAATTTGGGGAGACCCAGTACTTC
TRBJ1-1	15	NA	NA	TRBV9	CASSEVMGRNTEAFF	TGTGCCAGCAGCGAAGTCATGGGGAGGAACACTGAAGCTTTCTTT
TRBJ2-7	13	TRBD2	NA	TRBV3-1/TRBV3-2	CASSRAGGYEQYF	TGTGCCAGCAGCCGGGCGGGGGGCTACGAGCAGTACTTC
TRBJ2-7	12	NA	NA	TRBV5-5	CASSQDMNEQYF	TGTGCCAGCAGCCAGGACATGAACGAGCAGTACTTC
TRBJ2-2	15	TRBD1	NA	TRBV4-3	CASSQDRGFSGELFF	TGCGCCAGCAGCCAGGACAGGGGGTTTTCCGGGGAGCTGTTTTTT
TRBJ2-2	13	NA	NA	TRBV28	CASSLGVPGELFF	TGTGCCAGCAGTTTAGGGGTCCCCGGGGAGCTGTTTTTT
TRBJ2-2	12	NA	NA	TRBV7-7	CASSMGGGELFF	TGTGCCAGCAGCATGGGTGGCGGGGAGCTGTTTTTT
TRBJ2-3	16	TRBD2	NA	TRBV6-4	CASSDSPAGVTDTQYF	TGTGCCAGCAGTGACTCGCCCGCGGGGGTCACAGATACGCAGTATTTT
TRBJ1-5	14	NA	NA	TRBV28	CASSFGGNGQPQHF	TGTGCCAGCAGTTTCGGCGGGAACGGACAGCCCCAGCATTTT
TRBJ1-5	14	NA	few	TRBV7-9	CASSSPGPNQPQHF	TGTGCCAGCAGCTCGCCGGGTCCCAATCAGCCCCAGCATTTT
TRBJ1-1	13	NA	NA	TRBV28	CASSRRAATEAFF	TGTGCCAGCAGTCGGCGCGCGGCCACTGAAGCTTTCTTT
TRBJ2-7	15	NA	NA	TRBV24-1	CATSDSRRTIYEQYF	TGTGCCACCAGTGATTCCCGGAGGACCATTTACGAGCAGTACTTC
TRBJ2-2	15	NA	NA	TRBV7-6	CASSYQGRATGELFF	TGTGCCAGCAGCTACCAAGGTCGGGCCACCGGGGAGCTGTTTTTT
TRBJ2-6	16	NA	NA	TRBV28	CASRQGPRSGANVLTF	TGTGCCAGCAGACAGGGTCCCCGCTCTGGGGCCAACGTCCTGACTTTC
TRBJ2-5	13	NA	NA	TRBV11-2	CASSPGVLETQYF	TGTGCCAGCAGCCCCGGGGTTCTGGAGACCCAGTACTTC
TRBJ1-4	13	NA	few	TRBV2	CASSEWGVEKLFF	TGTGCCAGCAGTGAATGGGGTGTTGAAAAACTGTTTTTT
TRBJ1-1	14	TRBD1	NA	TRBV3-1/TRBV3-2	CATSKGQMNTEAFF	TGTGCCACCTCAAAGGGACAGATGAACACTGAAGCTTTCTTT
TRBJ1-1	13	NA	once	TRBV7-8	CASSFPGLTEAFF	TGTGCCAGCAGCTTTCCGGGGCTGACTGAAGCTTTCTTT
TRBJ2-7	15	NA	NA	TRBV20-1	CSASPLPYAVYEQYF	TGCAGTGCTAGTCCCCTACCCTACGCGGTATACGAGCAGTACTTC
TRBJ1-4	13	NA	NA	TRBV5-1	CASSNRPGEKLFF	TGCGCCAGCAGCAACAGACCCGGTGAAAAACTGTTTTTT
TRBJ2-2	16	TRBD1	NA	TRBV5-1	CASSRPTGANTGELFF	TGCGCCAGCAGCCGGCCGACAGGGGCGAACACCGGGGAGCTGTTTTTT
TRBJ2-2	15	NA	NA	TRBV4-3	CASSQDWVSTGELFF	TGCGCCAGCAGCCAAGATTGGGTGAGCACCGGGGAGCTGTTTTTT
TRBJ2-1	13	NA	NA	TRBV12-3/TRBV12-4	CASSFLDGFEQFF	TGTGCCAGCAGTTTCCTAGATGGATTCGAGCAGTTCTTC
TRBJ1-6	14	TRBD1	NA	TRBV7-2	CASSSDRDYSPLHF	TGTGCCAGCAGCTCCGACAGGGACTATTCACCCCTCCACTTT
TRBJ1-3	13	NA	NA	TRBV9	CASSGQYPNTIYF	TGTGCCAGCTCCGGACAGTACCCAAACACCATATATTTT
TRBJ2-1	12	TRBD2	NA	TRBV19	CASSIGGGLQFF	TGTGCCAGTAGTATAGGCGGGGGACTGCAGTTCTTC
TRBJ2-5	15	TRBD1	NA	TRBV19	CASSIGGGGLETQYF	TGTGCCAGTAGTATAGGAGGGGGCGGGCTGGAGACCCAGTACTTC